Below, 19 T cell receptor beta chains from the same sample are listed, as sequenced in a study of CD8 T cells in Susac syndrome. A quantity of roughly 0.5 to 1 ug RNA underwent reverse transcription using random hexamers. In TCRdb, the immunoSEQ multiplex PCR reads were re-called with MiXCR into one record per CDR3 protein. This table has approximately 190,000 distinct CDR3 sequences, more than 90% appearing once. Sequencing was done on a sample of CD4+ T cells from PBMCs. The receptors come from a human donor with Susac syndrome.

The V call is TRBV29-1, the J call TRBJ2-2; D may be TRBD1 or TRBD2 (6 bases each). Trimming left V 5 bases short and J 5 bases short, with 12 bases between. The CDR3 runs to 13 residues. Germline V CDR1 and CDR2: SQVTM, ANQGSEA. CDR3 sequence: CSVTVGGTGELFF. CDR3 sequence (DNA): TGCAGCGTTACCGTAGGGGGGACCGGGGAGCTGTTTTTT.

This clonotype has a single count. The V gene is TRBV12-3 or TRBV12-4, the J gene TRBJ2-2; perhaps TRBD1 as D (5 bases). Trimming stripped 5 bases from V and 1 base from J, with 17 bases between. The CDR3 covers 17 residues. The CDR3 spells CASSGGQNRKNTGELFF. CDR3 nucleotides: TGTGCCAGCAGTGGCGGTCAGAACAGGAAGAACACCGGGGAGCTGTTTTTT.

V gene TRBV10-3 combines with J gene TRBJ2-6; 9 bases line up with TRBD1. Trimming removed 2 bases from V and 4 bases from J; junction bases left unmatched: 9. There are 18 residues in the CDR3. Looked up from germline, CDR1 is ENHRY and CDR2 is SYGVKD. The CDR3 sequence: CAISEAAQGALGANVLTF. DNA for the CDR3: TGTGCCATCAGTGAGGCCGCACAGGGGGCCTTGGGGGCCAACGTCCTGACTTTC.

The V gene is TRBV7-8, the J gene TRBJ1-6; 8 bases agree with TRBD1. The germline CDR1 and CDR2 sequences are SGHVS and FQNEAQ. V dropped 2 bases and J dropped 8; count of bases not matched to a gene: 11. The length of the CDR3 is 17 residues. In DNA, the CDR3 is TGTGCCAGCAGCTTAACGGATACAGGGGGTATATATTCACCCCTCCACTTT. Translated: CASSLTDTGGIYSPLHF.

This chain links TRBV3-1 with TRBJ2-1; D not certain. The V end lost 2 bases, the J end lost 12 bases, and 8 bases lay between the germline ends. CDR1 is LGHDT and CDR2 is YNNKEL in the germline V gene (reference sequence). The CDR3 is made up of 11 amino acids. The CDR3 here is CASSQSEWQFF. CDR3 nucleotides: TGTGCCAGCAGCCAAAGCGAATGGCAGTTCTTC.

The chain joins TRBV25-1 to TRBJ1-4; D is ambiguous. In germline, CDR1 is MGHDK, CDR2 SYGVNS. The CDR3 runs 14 residues. The ends were cut back, 8 bases at V and 2 bases at J, with 12 bases in the middle. This chain's CDR3 is CASARFSTNEKLFF. In DNA, the CDR3 is TGTGCCAGCGCCCGTTTCTCCACTAATGAAAAACTGTTTTTT.

The chain employs TRBV3-1 and TRBJ1-6, with 8 bases that match TRBD1. This CDR3 is 14 amino acids long. In germline, CDR1 is LGHDT, CDR2 YNNKEL (reference sequence). The J segment lost 6 bases and the V segment lost 7 bases, leaving 5 bases of the junction unmatched. DNA of the CDR3: TGTGCCAGCAACCAGGGGGCAGGTAATTCACCCCTCCACTTT. Protein sequence: CASNQGAGNSPLHF.

J is TRBJ1-2 and V is TRBV12-3 or TRBV12-4; no reliable D call. CDR3 length equals 12 residues. V shed 7 bases and J shed 7 bases, with 13 bases lying between them. CDR3 region: CASTFRDSGYTF. CDR3 sequence (DNA): TGTGCCAGCACCTTTAGGGATAGTGGCTACACCTTC.

The J gene is TRBJ1-2, the V gene TRBV14; D may be TRBD1 (5 bases). The CDR3 length is 12 residues. CDR1 is SGHDN and CDR2 is FVKESK in the germline V gene. V shed 7 bases and J shed 5 bases, with 11 bases lying between them. CDR3 residues: CASTRDGYGYTF. CDR3 coding DNA: TGTGCCAGCACCAGGGATGGGTATGGCTACACCTTC.

The chain uses TRBV5-1 and TRBJ2-2, with D maybe TRBD2 (5 bases). This CDR3 has 14 amino acids. The V and J ends lost 0 bases and 6 bases respectively, with 9 bases between them. Germline V gives CDR1 SGHRS, CDR2 YFSETQ. The CDR3 sequence is CASSLDGKAGELFF. The CDR3 DNA is TGCGCCAGCAGCTTGGACGGGAAAGCCGGGGAGCTGTTTTTT.

This chain links TRBV20-1 with TRBJ2-7, with D possibly TRBD1 on 5 matching bases. Germline CDR1 and CDR2: DFQATT and SNEGSKA (reference sequence). The CDR3 extends over 12 amino acids. V was pared by 5 bases and J by 5 bases, with 13 bases between. CDR3 sequence: CSARQGRNEQYF. The CDR3 DNA reads TGCAGTGCTCGCCAGGGAAGAAACGAGCAGTACTTC.

The chain recombines TRBV12-3 or TRBV12-4 with TRBJ2-1; TRBD2 is a possible D gene (6 bases). The V end lost 7 bases, the J end lost 0 bases, and 13 bases lay between the germline ends. The length of the CDR3 is 15 residues. CDR3 protein: CASIGRLSSYNEQFF. CDR3 sequence (DNA): TGTGCCAGCATTGGGAGGTTAAGCTCCTACAATGAGCAGTTCTTC.

The chain has TRBV2 and TRBJ2-5, with D tentatively TRBD1 (6 bases). CDR3 length equals 15 residues. The germline V gene encodes CDR1 SNHLY and CDR2 FYNNEI. V was pared by 3 bases and J by 1 base, with 12 bases between. CDR3 nucleotides: TGTGCCAGCAGTGATCCACAGGGAAGCCAAGAGACCCAGTACTTC. Its translation: CASSDPQGSQETQYF.

The V and J genes are TRBV3-1 and TRBJ1-5; 7 positions match TRBD1. V lost 4 bases, J lost 5 bases, and 5 bases stayed unmatched. The CDR3 sequence is 14 residues long. Per the germline V gene, CDR1 is LGHDT and CDR2 is YNNKEL (reference sequence). CDR3 nucleotide sequence: TGTGCCAGCAGCCTCGGGACAGTGGATCAGCCCCAGCATTTT. Protein product: CASSLGTVDQPQHF.

The chain joins TRBV30 to TRBJ1-2; the D gene is possibly TRBD1 (6 bases). This CDR3 region has 13 residues. The germline gives CDR1 GTSNPN, CDR2 SVGIG (reference sequence). V gave up 7 bases and J gave up 6 bases, with 18 bases separating them. The CDR3 loop reads CASSRDMDHGYTF. The CDR3 bases are TGTGCCTCGTCCCGGGACATGGACCATGGCTACACCTTC.

CDR3 sequence reads: CASSFAGGLNTGELFF. For the CDR3, the DNA is TGTGCCAGCAGCTTCGCGGGGGGGCTGAACACCGGGGAGCTGTTTTTT. The V call is TRBV5-4, the J call TRBJ2-2; 9 positions match TRBD2. Germline V gives CDR1 SGHNT, CDR2 YYREEE (reference sequence). CDR3 size: 16 residues. J was trimmed by 1 base and V by 2 bases; bases with no gene match: 3.

This chain connects TRBV4-1 to TRBJ2-5; D gene ambiguous. Germline CDR1 is MGHRA and CDR2 is YSYEKL. The V and J ends lost 0 bases and 7 bases respectively, with 6 bases between them. The length of the CDR3 is 12 residues. The CDR3, as DNA: TGCGCCAGCAGCCAAGATATTAGGACCCAGTACTTC. This encodes CASSQDIRTQYF.

The table lists this clonotype with a few counts. J is TRBJ1-1 and V is TRBV18; D remains ambiguous. The CDR3 runs 13 residues. Per the germline V gene, CDR1 is KGHSH and CDR2 is LQKENI. Between the trimmed V and J ends, which lost 6 bases and 1 base, there was a span of 9 bases. This chain's CDR3 is CASSRSGNTEAFF. Here the CDR3 DNA reads TGTGCCAGCTCCCGCTCGGGGAACACTGAAGCTTTCTTT.

The gene calls are TRBV24-1 and TRBJ2-2; possibly TRBD1 for D (7 bases). Germline V lookup: CDR1 KGHDR, CDR2 SFDVKD. This CDR3 is built from 16 residues. The V and J ends lost 3 bases and 1 base respectively, with 11 bases between them. In DNA form, the CDR3 reads TGTGCCACCAGTGATGGCGGGACAGAGAACACCGGGGAGCTGTTTTTT. Encoded protein: CATSDGGTENTGELFF.